Following are 29 T cell receptor beta chains from one sample sequenced in a study of blood T cell repertoires in COVID-19. Profiled with immunoSEQ multiplex PCR; TCRdb holds only in-frame clones, not every one. The sample has about 190,000 clones, around 79% seen once. The sample consisted of peripheral blood. Receptor source: a woman aged 45-59 years with acute or convalescent COVID-19.

This clone has just one count. The chain combines TRBV5-1 with TRBJ2-1, with TRBD2 identical over 8 bases. V was clipped by 2 bases and J by 0 bases; unmatched bases: 13. The V gene's germline CDR1 is SGHRS and CDR2 YFSETQ. The CDR3 consists of 19 residues. Written as DNA, the CDR3 is TGCGCCAGCAGCTTCGCGGGGGGAGCGGGGGTACTCTCCTACAATGAGCAGTTCTTC. This gives the protein CASSFAGGAGVLSYNEQFF.

V gene TRBV30 combines with J gene TRBJ1-2, with D uncertain. The CDR3 contains 13 residues. V gave up 0 bases and J gave up 7 bases, with 12 bases separating them. CDR1 is GTSNPN, CDR2 SVGIG, per germline (reference sequence). Written as DNA, the CDR3 is TGTGCCTGGAGTGTCTCTTTATCGGGTGGCTACACCTTC. Its protein product is CAWSVSLSGGYTF.

The chain is built from TRBV30 and TRBJ2-5, with 8 positions matching TRBD1. The germline V gene encodes CDR1 GTSNPN and CDR2 SVGIG (reference sequence). CDR3 size: 13 residues. The J segment lost 4 bases and the V segment lost 2 bases, leaving 3 bases of the junction unmatched. CDR3 nucleotide sequence: TGTGCCTGGAGTCTTGACAGGGGAGAGACCCAGTACTTC. Translating gives CAWSLDRGETQYF.

The V and J genes are TRBV6-1 and TRBJ1-2, with D perhaps matching TRBD1 (6 bases). The germline V gene encodes CDR1 MNHNS and CDR2 SASEGT. This CDR3 has 16 residues. Trimming removed 4 bases from V and 2 bases from J, with 17 bases in between. The chain's CDR3 is CASSVLGDNVNYGYTF. The CDR3 nucleotides are TGTGCCAGCAGTGTTTTAGGGGACAATGTAAACTATGGCTACACCTTC.

This chain joins TRBV30 and TRBJ2-7, with D possibly TRBD2 on 5 matching bases. Germline loops: CDR1 GTSNPN, CDR2 SVGIG (reference sequence). The CDR3 covers 13 residues. Trimming removed 0 bases at V and 7 bases at J, with 13 bases between. In DNA, the CDR3 is TGTGCCTGGAGTGTAGGCGCGACGGGAGAGCAGTACTTC. It yields the protein CAWSVGATGEQYF.

This chain links TRBV5-4 with TRBJ1-2; no clear D gene. This CDR3 contains 11 residues. Germline V gene data show CDR1 as SGHNT and CDR2 as YYREEE (reference sequence). V lost 4 bases to trimming and J lost 7 bases, with 8 bases between them. CDR3 nucleotide sequence: TGTGCCAGCAGCCTTTCGGGTGGCTACACCTTC. This sequence encodes CASSLSGGYTF.

This clone showed up just a few times. The chain uses TRBV7-8 and TRBJ1-5; possible D gene TRBD1, 6 bases. Looked up from germline, CDR1 is SGHVS and CDR2 is FQNEAQ. Trimming stripped 5 bases from V and 5 bases from J, with 16 bases between. The CDR3 consists of 15 residues. The CDR3, as DNA: TGTGCCAGCAGCGGTAATCTACAGGGAGATCAGCCCCAGCATTTT. Its protein product is CASSGNLQGDQPQHF.

For the CDR3, the DNA is TGTGCCAGCACTGGGGAGAATGAAAAACTGTTTTTT. Its translation is CASTGENEKLFF. V and J are TRBV21-1 and TRBJ1-4. TRBV21-1 is noted as a pseudogene. The CDR3 sequence is 12 residues long.

This clone was observed a few times. CDR3 residues: CASSLDLETQYF. As DNA, the CDR3 is TGTGCCAGCAGCTTAGATCTGGAGACCCAGTACTTC. The rearrangement links TRBV7-9 to TRBJ2-5; D ambiguous. Germline values: CDR1 SEHNR, CDR2 FQNEAQ (reference sequence). This CDR3 has 12 amino acids. V lost 1 base to trimming and J lost 5 bases, with 5 bases between them.

The chain has TRBV30 and TRBJ1-4, with D possibly TRBD1 on 6 matching bases. CDR3 length equals 14 residues. Looked up from germline, CDR1 is GTSNPN and CDR2 is SVGIG (reference sequence). V lost 4 bases, J lost 3 bases, and 12 bases lay in between. Here the CDR3 DNA reads TGTGCCTGGACCTCACAGGGATCTAATGAAAAACTGTTTTTT. This encodes CAWTSQGSNEKLFF.

This chain uses TRBV10-3 with TRBJ1-5; a weak D match, TRBD1 (6 bases). Germline-derived CDR1 and CDR2 are ENHRY and SYGVKD. The CDR3 extends over 16 amino acids. V lost 0 bases, J lost 5 bases, and 14 bases lay in between. The CDR3 region is CAISESKGERDQPQHF. In DNA form, the CDR3 reads TGTGCCATCAGTGAGTCGAAGGGGGAAAGGGATCAGCCCCAGCATTTT.

The chain has TRBV18 and TRBJ1-1; D is undetermined. Germline lookup yields CDR1 KGHSH and CDR2 LQKENI. Deletions cut 6 bases from V and 1 base from J, with 15 bases between. The CDR3 extends over 15 amino acids. DNA for the CDR3: TGTGCCAGCTCGCCTCCCCACAGTCCGAACACTGAAGCTTTCTTT. Encoded protein: CASSPPHSPNTEAFF.

This clone has only a few counts. This sequence joins TRBV9 and TRBJ1-1, with D possibly being TRBD1 (5 bases). The V gene lost 0 bases and the J gene lost 0 bases, with 6 bases spanning the gap. This CDR3 has 14 residues. Per the germline V gene, CDR1 is SGDLS and CDR2 is YYNGEE. The DNA for the CDR3 is TGTGCCAGCAGCGTAGGACAGTTGAACACTGAAGCTTTCTTT. Translated, it gives CASSVGQLNTEAFF.

This clone was detected ten times or more. The gene calls are TRBV7-2 and TRBJ2-6, with 12 bases lining up with TRBD2. The junction had 7 bases not matched to a gene; V was cut back by 6 bases and J by 1 base. The length of the CDR3 is 18 residues. Germline CDR1 SGHTA, CDR2 FQGNSA. The CDR3: CASSLTSGGRSGANVLTF. CDR3 DNA sequence: TGTGCCAGCAGTCTGACTAGCGGGGGTCGTTCTGGGGCCAACGTCCTGACTTTC.

V is TRBV27 and J is TRBJ1-2; possibly TRBD1 for D (6 bases). This CDR3 spans 13 amino acids. Trimming shortened V by 3 bases and J by 3 bases, and 8 bases separated the two germline ends. Germline CDR1 is MNHEY and CDR2 is SMNVEV (reference sequence). For the CDR3, the DNA is TGTGCCAGCAGTTTTCAGGGGTACTATGGCTACACCTTC. Residues: CASSFQGYYGYTF.

The gene calls are TRBV6-6 and TRBJ1-4; 10 bases fit TRBD1. The V segment lost 6 bases and the J segment 0 bases; nucleotides outside the gene matches: 4. This CDR3 has 16 residues. Germline lookup yields CDR1 MNHNY and CDR2 SVGAGI (reference sequence). The CDR3 nucleotides read TGTGCCAGCAGACGAGGACAGGGGGCAACTAATGAAAAACTGTTTTTT. Protein product: CASRRGQGATNEKLFF.

The V and J genes are TRBV27 and TRBJ1-3, with D hard to call. Per the germline V gene, CDR1 is MNHEY and CDR2 is SMNVEV (reference sequence). Trimming cost V 5 bases and J 4 bases, with 9 bases left between them. The CDR3 sequence is 13 residues long. The CDR3 bases are TGTGCCAGCAGTCCCCCGGGGGGAAACACCATATATTTT. This encodes CASSPPGGNTIYF.

The chain combines TRBV3-1 (or the pseudogene TRBV3-2) with TRBJ1-5; TRBD1 is a possible D gene (6 bases). Germline-derived CDR1 and CDR2 are LGHDT and YNNKEL (reference sequence). The V gene lost 4 bases and the J gene lost 0 bases, with 7 bases spanning the gap. This CDR3 has 14 residues. This chain's CDR3 is CASSLDSSNQPQHF. CDR3 nucleotides: TGTGCCAGCAGCCTGGACAGTAGCAATCAGCCCCAGCATTTT.

CDR3 residues: CASRSLPGGMDGYTF. The CDR3 coding sequence is TGTGCCAGCAGATCCTTACCAGGGGGCATGGATGGCTACACCTTC. The V call is TRBV6-5, the J call TRBJ1-2, with 8 positions matching TRBD1. V shed 6 bases and J 6 bases; nucleotides not matched to a gene: 12. The CDR3 is 15 residues long. The germline V gene encodes CDR1 MNHEY and CDR2 SVGAGI.

This clone appeared a few times. The chain joins TRBV5-6 to TRBJ1-6; TRBD1 aligns across 9 bases. In germline, CDR1 is SGHDT, CDR2 YYEEEE. The CDR3 spans 13 residues. The junction had 3 bases not matched to a gene; V was cut back by 3 bases and J by 11 bases. For the CDR3, the DNA is TGTGCCAGCAGCTGGGACAGGGCGGCACCCCTCCACTTT. Translating it yields CASSWDRAAPLHF.

The chain combines TRBV28 with TRBJ1-1, with D possibly being TRBD1 (6 bases). Trimming removed 8 bases from V and 2 bases from J, with 24 bases in between. CDR1 is MDHEN and CDR2 is SYDVKM in the germline V gene. This CDR3 has 17 amino acids. The CDR3 loop is CASLFRGGRSANTEAFF. The CDR3 coding sequence is TGTGCCAGCCTGTTTAGGGGGGGCAGGTCGGCTAACACTGAAGCTTTCTTT.

This chain uses TRBV4-2 with TRBJ1-6, with 12 bases fitting TRBD1. This CDR3 has 17 amino acids. Germline V lookup: CDR1 LGHNA, CDR2 YNFKEQ. The junction had 8 bases not matched to a gene; V was cut back by 2 bases and J by 9 bases. CDR3 DNA: TGTGCCAGCAGCCAAACACCGGGACAGGGGGCTAGTTCACCCCTCCACTTT. Translating gives CASSQTPGQGASSPLHF.

The V gene is TRBV5-1, the J gene TRBJ2-1; tentative D call: TRBD2 (5 bases). With 4 bases removed from V and 14 bases from J, the gap between germline ends came to 13 bases. CDR3 length: 11 amino acids. CDR1 and CDR2 (germline): SGHRS, YFSETQ. CDR3 sequence: CASSAGRWKFF. CDR3 coding DNA: TGCGCCAGCAGCGCGGGTCGCTGGAAGTTCTTC.

The rearrangement joins TRBV6-2 or TRBV6-3 to TRBJ1-5; TRBD1 aligns across 7 bases. This CDR3 spans 16 amino acids. Germline V lookup: CDR1 MNHEY, CDR2 SVGEGT. J gave up 0 bases and V 4 bases, and 6 bases lay outside the gene matches. The CDR3 nucleotides read TGTGCCAGCAGTTCCGAAGGGGGCTATAGCAATCAGCCCCAGCATTTT. Protein sequence: CASSSEGGYSNQPQHF.

The rearrangement joins TRBV10-3 to TRBJ2-1, with 9 bases aligning to TRBD2. CDR3 length equals 15 residues. Per germline, CDR1 ENHRY and CDR2 SYGVKD. V was clipped by 4 bases and J by 6 bases; unmatched bases: 7. CDR3 nucleotide sequence: TGTGCCATCAGTGCGGGACTAGCCGCGCGCAATGAGCAGTTCTTC. As protein: CAISAGLAARNEQFF.

The rearrangement uses TRBV11-2 and TRBJ2-2, with a tentative D call TRBD2 (6 bases). This CDR3 is built from 16 residues. The V gene's germline CDR1 is SGHAT and CDR2 FQNNGV. The V and J ends lost 3 bases and 0 bases respectively, with 11 bases between them. CDR3 in DNA: TGTGCCAGCAGCTTCCCAACTAGCCCGAACACCGGGGAGCTGTTTTTT. Its translation: CASSFPTSPNTGELFF.

V usage is TRBV9 and J usage is TRBJ2-7; weak D call: TRBD2 (6 bases). Trimming took off 4 bases at V and 11 bases at J, with 16 bases between the two ends. Germline loops: CDR1 SGDLS, CDR2 YYNGEE. CDR3 length: 12 residues. In DNA form, the CDR3 reads TGTGCCAGCAGCAAAGGGACTGGGATGAAGTACTTC. This encodes CASSKGTGMKYF.

This clone was seen a few times. The V call is TRBV3-1 (or the pseudogene TRBV3-2), the J call TRBJ1-2; TRBD1 matches 7 bases. This CDR3 has 16 amino acids. Germline V gene data show CDR1 as LGHDT and CDR2 as YNNKEL (reference sequence). The V segment lost 1 base and the J segment 4 bases; nucleotides outside the gene matches: 9. CDR3 bases: TGTGCCAGCAGCCAAGTCCTAACAGGGGCCATCTATGGCTACACCTTC. Translation gives CASSQVLTGAIYGYTF.

This chain links TRBV5-6 with TRBJ1-5; 8 bases are shared with TRBD1. In germline, CDR1 is SGHDT, CDR2 YYEEEE. CDR3 length: 14 residues. Trimming cost V 4 bases and J 2 bases; bases outside gene matches: 2. The CDR3 sequence: CASSLQGGNQPQHF. The DNA for the CDR3 is TGTGCCAGCAGCCTACAGGGGGGCAATCAGCCCCAGCATTTT.